A single T cell receptor beta chain is shown here with its context. CDR3 length equals 20 residues. Germline CDR1 is KGHSH and CDR2 is LQKENI. V trimming: 0 bases; J trimming: 1 base; junction bases outside the gene matches: 14. The source of the sample is a study of blood T cell repertoires in COVID-19. Study-level information: Donors in the United States, Italy and Spain gave samples during acute or convalescent COVID-19. The cDNA or gDNA used as material had been derived from T cells, B-cell-depleted T cells, or PBMCs.

Only in-frame clones appear in the TCRdb table, and some are missing; sequencing was by immunoSEQ multiplex PCR. The sample holds 60,000 to 75,000 clones, approximately 90% seen once. Source material: peripheral blood. The sequence came from a human donor in a cohort sampled during active COVID-19. This chain joins TRBV18 and TRBJ2-3; TRBD1 agrees at 9 bases. The CDR3 nucleotides are TGTGCCAGCTCACCACCGAACCCAGGGACAGGGACGTTGGGCACAGATACGCAGTATTTT. Protein sequence: CASSPPNPGTGTLGTDTQYF.